Listed below are T cell receptor beta chains from one sample, sequenced in a study of T-cell reconstitution after alpha-beta-depleted transplantation in children. TCRdb reprocessed the PCR reads via MiXCR and lists one record per CDR3 protein. The table records just under 250,000 distinct CDR3 sequences, under 30% of them present only once. Sequenced material: PBMCs, taken before TCRalphabeta/CD19-depleted stem cell transplant. The receptors originated from a girl aged 2 to 9 with Fanconi anemia, due to receive a stem cell transplant. The CDR3 runs from the conserved cysteine through the conserved F or W. The D gene is left open where the match is weak. The size field is filled for only some rows; it gives once, few, many or a size class.

j_call clone_size v_call d_call cdr3_nt cdr3_aa
TRBJ2-7 - TRBV20-1 - TGCAGTGCTGGGTTCAAAATTCGGGAGCAGTACTTC CSAGFKIREQYF
TRBJ1-2 - TRBV28 - TGTGCCAGCAGTTTAACGGTCCTCACGGGCGACTATGGCTACACCTTC CASSLTVLTGDYGYTF
TRBJ2-3 - TRBV28 TRBD1 TGTGCCAGCAGTTTCGACAGGGTGCGCACAGATACGCAGTATTTT CASSFDRVRTDTQYF
TRBJ2-2 many TRBV20-1 TRBD2 TGCAGTGCTAGAGTAAGGACGGCTAGCGGCGGGGAGCTGTTTTTT CSARVRTASGGELFF
TRBJ2-5 many TRBV10-3 - TGTGCCATCGCCGGACACAGGGAAGAGACCCAGTACTTC CAIAGHREETQYF
TRBJ2-7 - TRBV4-2 TRBD1 TGTGCCAGCAGCCGAGGACAGGGGGTCCCCTACGAGCAGTACTTC CASSRGQGVPYEQYF
TRBJ2-7 - TRBV29-1 - TGCAGTTTCTTATACGCCTACGAGCAGTACTTC CSFLYAYEQYF
TRBJ2-2 few TRBV7-3 TRBD2 TGTGCCAGCAGCACCTTTTTTGGGGGAGGGCCTCCGAACACCGGGGAGCTGTTTTTT CASSTFFGGGPPNTGELFF
TRBJ2-1 - TRBV10-3 TRBD1 TGTGCCATCAGCGAGCAGGGGGCAGGCTCCTACAATGAGCAGTTCTTC CAISEQGAGSYNEQFF
TRBJ2-7 many TRBV12-3/TRBV12-4 TRBD2 TGTGCCAGCAGTTTAGCTAGAGCGGGGAGCTCCTACGAGCAGTACTTC CASSLARAGSSYEQYF
TRBJ2-2 few TRBV28 - TGTGCCAGCAGTACCCCAGGGGCCGCCGGGGAGCTGTTTTTT CASSTPGAAGELFF